The 15 T cell receptor beta chains below were found in one sample sequenced in a study of long-term antiretroviral therapy in people with HIV. Survey-level immunoSEQ v3.0 assays were run. The protocol was immunoSEQ multiplex PCR, while the TCRdb copy is restricted to in-frame clones and leaves out a portion. The sample lists about 28,000 clones, 84% seen once, with around 6% in the top ten. The sample consisted of unsorted PBMCs, taken 0.4 years after starting antiretroviral therapy. These receptor sequences come from a man aged 18 to 29 with HIV.

The chain uses TRBV2 and TRBJ1-2; weak D call: TRBD1 (6 bases). Germline assignment: CDR1 SNHLY and CDR2 FYNNEI. V lost 6 bases to trimming and J lost 6 bases, with 17 bases between them. This CDR3 region has 14 residues. The CDR3 spells CASRGTGTSHGYTF. CDR3 coding DNA: TGTGCCAGCAGGGGAACCGGGACAAGTCATGGCTACACCTTC.

The V gene is TRBV7-2, the J gene TRBJ2-7; no reliable D call. V lost 4 bases, J lost 0 bases, and 7 bases lay in between. The CDR3 covers 13 residues. The germline V gene has CDR1 SGHTA and CDR2 FQGNSA. DNA for the CDR3: TGTGCCAGCAGCTGGTCTAGCTCCTACGAGCAGTACTTC. This encodes CASSWSSSYEQYF.

This clone was counted only a few times. As DNA, the CDR3 is TGTGCCAGCAGTTACCGTCAGGGTTCCAAAAACATTCAGTACTTC. This sequence encodes CASSYRQGSKNIQYF. The chain links TRBV6-5 to TRBJ2-4, with TRBD1 as a possible D gene (5 bases). Between the trimmed V and J ends, which lost 2 bases and 2 bases, there was a span of 10 bases. CDR1 is MNHEY and CDR2 is SVGAGI in the germline V gene. The CDR3 is 15 amino acids.

In this sample, this clone turned up once. The rearrangement joins TRBV5-6 to TRBJ1-1; the D is unclear. CDR3 length: 18 amino acids. The germline V and J ends were trimmed by 0 bases and 0 bases, with 18 bases remaining between them. Germline values: CDR1 SGHDT, CDR2 YYEEEE. CDR3 in DNA: TGTGCCAGCAGCTTGGCCCTTCCCCTCGCAGACTTGAACACTGAAGCTTTCTTT. Amino acids: CASSLALPLADLNTEAFF. The whole variable domain, filled in from reference TRBV5-6 and TRBJ1-1, reads DAGVTQSPTHLIKTRGQQVTLRCSPKSGHDTVSWYQQALGQGPQFIFQYYEEEERQRGNFPDRFSGHQFPNYSSELNVNALLLGDSALYLCASSLALPLADLNTEAFFGQGTRLTVV.

This chain connects TRBV5-4 to TRBJ2-2; D remains ambiguous. The CDR3 runs to 14 residues. Trimming pared 4 bases from V and 7 bases from J, leaving 14 bases between. The germline V gene has CDR1 SGHNT and CDR2 YYREEE (reference sequence). Written as DNA, the CDR3 is TGTGCCAGCAGCCCGGTTGTAGGAAACGGGGAGCTGTTTTTT. Residues: CASSPVVGNGELFF. The full variable domain, its missing parts supplied by reference TRBV5-4 and TRBJ2-2, is ETGVTQSPTHLIKTRGQQVTLRCSSQSGHNTVSWYQQALGQGPQFIFQYYREEENGRGNFPPRFSGLQFPNYSSELNVNALELDDSALYLCASSPVVGNGELFFGEGSRLTVL.

The rearrangement links TRBV19 to TRBJ2-7; D unresolved. V was clipped by 1 base and J by 2 bases, with 12 bases between them. From germline, CDR1 is LNHDA and CDR2 SQIVND (reference sequence). The CDR3 has 15 residues. The CDR3 DNA sequence: TGTGCCAGTAGTATAGGGAAAGTAACAACCTACGAGCAGTACTTC. This encodes CASSIGKVTTYEQYF.

J is TRBJ2-5 and V is TRBV19; D possibly corresponds to TRBD2 (6 bases). CDR3 size: 15 residues. CDR1 and CDR2 (germline): LNHDA, SQIVND (reference sequence). Trimming removed 5 bases at V and 4 bases at J, with 17 bases between. The chain's CDR3 is CASSPESVEGETQYF. As DNA, the CDR3 is TGTGCCAGTAGTCCCGAGTCTGTGGAGGGAGAGACCCAGTACTTC.

The chain recombines TRBV9 with TRBJ2-1; 9 bases are shared with TRBD2. The CDR3 is 15 amino acids. Germline trimming cut 3 bases from V and 4 bases from J; bases unmatched to any gene: 5. Germline V gives CDR1 SGDLS, CDR2 YYNGEE. CDR3 bases: TGTGCCAGCAGCGGTAGCGGGAGCCCATACAATGAGCAGTTCTTC. The encoded protein is CASSGSGSPYNEQFF.

The rearrangement joins TRBV28 to TRBJ2-1, with D possibly matching TRBD2 (5 bases). This CDR3 region has 16 residues. The germline CDR1 and CDR2 sequences are MDHEN and SYDVKM. Trimming left V 5 bases short and J 10 bases short, with 24 bases between. The CDR3 protein is CASSPRGRVERIEQFF. DNA for the CDR3: TGTGCCAGCAGTCCCCGGGGTAGGGTCGAGCGGATAGAGCAGTTCTTC.

The gene calls are TRBV4-1 and TRBJ1-4; D is uncertain. The germline V and J ends were trimmed by 3 bases and 7 bases, with 18 bases remaining between them. CDR1 and CDR2 from the germline V gene are MGHRA and YSYEKL. The CDR3 totals 16 residues. CDR3 protein: CASSHPRDNSAEKLFF. The CDR3 region has the DNA TGCGCCAGCAGCCATCCGAGGGATAATAGCGCTGAAAAACTGTTTTTT.

In its sample, this clone was seen once. This chain connects TRBV19 to TRBJ2-7, with D tentatively TRBD1 (5 bases). The CDR3 is 13 residues long. Germline V gene data show CDR1 as LNHDA and CDR2 as SQIVND (reference sequence). V was shortened by 5 bases and J by 7 bases, with 15 bases between the two germline ends. The CDR3 here is CASSLGPAGEQYF. The DNA for the CDR3 is TGTGCCAGTAGTTTAGGGCCCGCAGGGGAGCAGTACTTC.

The chain carries TRBV4-3 and TRBJ1-4; TRBD1 agrees at 9 bases. With 1 base clipped from V and 2 bases from J, the junction kept 5 bases outside the gene matches. Germline assignment: CDR1 LGHNA and CDR2 YSLEER. This CDR3 has 17 residues. CDR3 in amino acids: CASSQVLTGGTNEKLFF. The DNA for the CDR3 is TGCGCCAGCAGCCAAGTCCTCACAGGGGGCACTAATGAAAAACTGTTTTTT.

The chain is built from TRBV27 and TRBJ2-3, with 7 bases matching TRBD2. CDR1 is MNHEY, CDR2 SMNVEV, per germline (reference sequence). V lost 2 bases, J lost 4 bases, and 6 bases stayed unmatched. The CDR3 is made up of 15 amino acids. CDR3: CASSLKGREPDTQYF. As DNA, the CDR3 is TGTGCCAGCAGTTTAAAGGGGCGGGAGCCAGATACGCAGTATTTT.

This chain joins TRBV4-3 and TRBJ2-1, with 10 bases that match TRBD2. The CDR3 extends over 18 amino acids. Trimming cost V 3 bases and J 2 bases; bases outside gene matches: 10. From germline, CDR1 is LGHNA and CDR2 YSLEER. This CDR3 is CASSQGIAGGRPYNEQFF. Here the CDR3 DNA reads TGCGCCAGCAGCCAGGGAATAGCGGGAGGTCGCCCCTACAATGAGCAGTTCTTC.

The chain links TRBV18 to TRBJ1-5; tentative D call: TRBD1 (5 bases). This CDR3 is built from 15 residues. V lost 1 base, J lost 0 bases, and 7 bases lay in between. The germline gives CDR1 KGHSH, CDR2 LQKENI. The DNA of the CDR3 is TGTGCCAGCTCACCACGGGACGTTAGCAATCAGCCCCAGCATTTT. This gives the protein CASSPRDVSNQPQHF. The complete variable domain, with remaining parts taken from reference TRBV18 and TRBJ1-5, reads NAGVMQNPRHLVRRRGQEARLRCSPMKGHSHVYWYRQLPEEGLKFMVYLQKENIIDESGMPKERFSAEFPKEGPSILRIQQVVRGDSAAYFCASSPRDVSNQPQHFGDGTRLSIL.